Listed below are T cell receptor beta chains from one sample, sequenced in a study of early T cells in non-severe SARS-CoV-2 infection. TCRdb re-called the 5' RACE reads with MiXCR, one entry per CDR3 protein. The data hold 66,000 or so distinct CDR3 sequences, with less than 15% observed a single time. The sequencing sample was made of whole blood. The receptors here all came from an adult who was a healthcare worker with PCR-confirmed SARS-CoV-2 infection or an uninfected control (not recorded which). Both conserved end residues are part of each CDR3. D genes are given only for firm matches. Rows give clone size only sometimes, using once, few, many, or a class for an expanded clone.

V gene: TRBV6-6
D gene: -
clone size: -
J gene: TRBJ2-7
CDR3 DNA: TGTGCCAGCAGCTCCCTAGGGGGGGTGGAGCAGTACTTC
CDR3 protein: CASSSLGGVEQYF

V gene: TRBV14
D gene: -
clone size: many
J gene: TRBJ2-1
CDR3 DNA: TGTGCCAGCAGCCGCCAGGCGGTCCGGATCAATGAGCAGTTCTTC
CDR3 protein: CASSRQAVRINEQFF

V gene: TRBV29-1
D gene: -
clone size: few
J gene: TRBJ2-5
CDR3 DNA: TGCAGCGTTGACCACCGGGGGGCGACCCAGTACTTC
CDR3 protein: CSVDHRGATQYF

V gene: TRBV6-2/TRBV6-3
D gene: -
clone size: -
J gene: TRBJ2-7
CDR3 DNA: TGTGCCAGCAGTTACGACCAGGGACGCTACGAGCAGTACTTC
CDR3 protein: CASSYDQGRYEQYF

V gene: TRBV7-2
D gene: TRBD1
clone size: -
J gene: TRBJ1-3
CDR3 DNA: TGTGCCAATTCGAGGGGGCCTGGAAACACCATATATTTT
CDR3 protein: CANSRGPGNTIYF

V gene: TRBV5-1
D gene: -
clone size: many
J gene: TRBJ2-7
CDR3 DNA: TGCGCCAGCAGCTTGGAGTCAGTAAGCTACGAGCAGTACTTC
CDR3 protein: CASSLESVSYEQYF

V gene: TRBV5-5
D gene: TRBD2
clone size: few
J gene: TRBJ2-5
CDR3 DNA: TGTGCCAGCAGTTTTCGGGCGGGAGTGGCCCAAGAGACCCAGTACTTC
CDR3 protein: CASSFRAGVAQETQYF

V gene: TRBV28
D gene: -
clone size: few
J gene: TRBJ2-3
CDR3 DNA: TGTGCCAGCACCACGATGGGGCTAGCCTCTAGCACAGATACGCAGTATTTT
CDR3 protein: CASTTMGLASSTDTQYF

V gene: TRBV9
D gene: -
clone size: once
J gene: TRBJ2-1
CDR3 DNA: TGTGCCAGCAGCCCCTGGGGAGGGGGCAATGAGCAGTTCTTC
CDR3 protein: CASSPWGGGNEQFF

V gene: TRBV29-1
D gene: TRBD1
clone size: few
J gene: TRBJ1-4
CDR3 DNA: TGCAGCGTTGATCAGGGGGCAGGCCGAGAAAAACTGTTTTTT
CDR3 protein: CSVDQGAGREKLFF

V gene: TRBV9
D gene: -
clone size: few
J gene: TRBJ1-4
CDR3 DNA: TGTGCCAGCAGCGTAGTTGCAGCTAATGAAAAACTGTTTTTT
CDR3 protein: CASSVVAANEKLFF

V gene: TRBV9
D gene: TRBD2
clone size: many
J gene: TRBJ2-1
CDR3 DNA: TGTGCCAGCAGCCCCGGGACTAGCGGATACAATGAGCAGTTCTTC
CDR3 protein: CASSPGTSGYNEQFF

V gene: TRBV28
D gene: -
clone size: few
J gene: TRBJ2-5
CDR3 DNA: TGTGCCAGCAGGGGTGAGCCTTCAGTGAAAGAGACCCAGTACTTC
CDR3 protein: CASRGEPSVKETQYF

V gene: TRBV27
D gene: -
clone size: -
J gene: TRBJ2-7
CDR3 DNA: TGTGCCAGCAGTTCTGGGGGTCCCCTCTACGAGCAGTACTTC
CDR3 protein: CASSSGGPLYEQYF

V gene: TRBV7-3
D gene: -
clone size: -
J gene: TRBJ1-1
CDR3 DNA: TGTGCCAGCAGCTTAAATGGGGGGCTTGAAGCTTTCTTT
CDR3 protein: CASSLNGGLEAFF

V gene: TRBV7-2
D gene: TRBD2
clone size: -
J gene: TRBJ2-1
CDR3 DNA: TGTGCCAGCAGCCCGCGGACTAGAAACTCCTACAATGAGCAGTTCTTC
CDR3 protein: CASSPRTRNSYNEQFF

V gene: TRBV5-1
D gene: -
clone size: few
J gene: TRBJ1-1
CDR3 DNA: TGCGCCAGCAGCTTGGAACCGAACACTGAAGCTTTCTTT
CDR3 protein: CASSLEPNTEAFF

V gene: TRBV7-8
D gene: -
clone size: few
J gene: TRBJ2-2
CDR3 DNA: TGTGCCAGCAGTGCCCGCCGGGGGCCGCAGGGCACCGGGGAGCTGTTTTTT
CDR3 protein: CASSARRGPQGTGELFF

V gene: TRBV5-1
D gene: -
clone size: many
J gene: TRBJ2-7
CDR3 DNA: TGCGCCAGCAGCTTCGGGGCCCAGAGGGGAGAGCAGTACTTC
CDR3 protein: CASSFGAQRGEQYF

V gene: TRBV9
D gene: TRBD1
clone size: many
J gene: TRBJ2-7
CDR3 DNA: TGTGCCAGCAGCGTAAGTAAGGGACAGGGGTCCTACGAGCAGTACTTC
CDR3 protein: CASSVSKGQGSYEQYF

V gene: TRBV4-3
D gene: TRBD1
clone size: once
J gene: TRBJ2-7
CDR3 DNA: TGCGCCAGCAGCCAAGAAGGGGCAGGGGGCAACGAGCAGTACTTC
CDR3 protein: CASSQEGAGGNEQYF

V gene: TRBV6-2/TRBV6-3
D gene: -
clone size: many
J gene: TRBJ2-1
CDR3 DNA: TGTGCCAGTTTGATTTCGGGGAGCTCCTACAATGAGCAGTTCTTC
CDR3 protein: CASLISGSSYNEQFF

V gene: TRBV28
D gene: TRBD1
clone size: -
J gene: TRBJ1-1
CDR3 DNA: TGTGCCAGCAGTTTGCCGGGACAGGGACTGAACACTGAAGCTTTCTTT
CDR3 protein: CASSLPGQGLNTEAFF

V gene: TRBV7-9
D gene: TRBD2
clone size: few
J gene: TRBJ2-7
CDR3 DNA: TGTGCCAGCAGCTCCCCCTTTACTAGCGGGAGCTGGTCCTACGAGCAGTACTTC
CDR3 protein: CASSSPFTSGSWSYEQYF

V gene: TRBV19
D gene: -
clone size: few
J gene: TRBJ2-6
CDR3 DNA: TGTGCCAGTAGTATGCAAGGGGCCAACGTCCTGACTTTC
CDR3 protein: CASSMQGANVLTF

V gene: TRBV5-1
D gene: -
clone size: -
J gene: TRBJ1-2
CDR3 DNA: TGCGCCAGCAGCTTGGACCAGGCTTCCTATGGCTACACCTTC
CDR3 protein: CASSLDQASYGYTF

V gene: TRBV7-2
D gene: -
clone size: few
J gene: TRBJ2-3
CDR3 DNA: TGTGCCAGCACCGTGACTAGTCGGGGTGCGCAGTATTTT
CDR3 protein: CASTVTSRGAQYF

V gene: TRBV12-3/TRBV12-4
D gene: TRBD2
clone size: many
J gene: TRBJ2-1
CDR3 DNA: TGTGCCAGCAGTTCAAGCGGGAGTGAGCAGTTCTTC
CDR3 protein: CASSSSGSEQFF

V gene: TRBV29-1
D gene: -
clone size: -
J gene: TRBJ2-3
CDR3 DNA: TGCAGCGTCCGGGACTTCACAGATACGCAGTATTTT
CDR3 protein: CSVRDFTDTQYF

V gene: TRBV2
D gene: TRBD1
clone size: -
J gene: TRBJ1-2
CDR3 DNA: TGTGCCAGCAGGAAAACCGGGACAGTGTACTATGGCTACACCTTC
CDR3 protein: CASRKTGTVYYGYTF

V gene: TRBV29-1
D gene: -
clone size: -
J gene: TRBJ1-3
CDR3 DNA: TGCAGCGCTTCCGGGGCTGGAAACACCATATATTTT
CDR3 protein: CSASGAGNTIYF